This record looks at one T cell receptor beta chain sequence and its context. This clonotype was observed many times. Its antigen has not been determined. Base qualities are not at hand, and no much larger clone is one base apart. This sample was included in a study of human T cells and chemical hapten exposure (dated by TCRdb to 2020 to 2022). The study in broad terms: For sensitization, 2% DPC in acetone was applied to an approximately 2 cm by approximately 2 cm area of upper inner arm skin. Weekly therapeutic DPC doses were additionally applied to the scalp of patients throughout the approximately 24-week study period. Patch testing was performed on the upper back with Finn chambers containing 0.01% DPC, and the patch tests were scored after 6 days according to International Contact Dermatitis Research Group standards. The mostly female patient cohort included alopecia areata with under or over 50% scalp involvement, alopecia totalis and alopecia universalis. The libraries were sequenced as a pool, and the TCR yield per sample differed mostly because of small variations in library volumes within the pool. This study followed changes in the peripheral blood TCR repertoire in vivo during primary and secondary sensitization of alopecia patients to the hapten diphenylcyclopropenone (DPC). Blood samples were taken from patients before sensitization (week 0) and at 2, 6 and about 24 weeks after DPC sensitization. Blood for TCR sequencing was provided by twenty-nine alopecia patients at one to four time points (pre-sensitization, 2, 6 and 24 weeks). On the study overall, not on this receptor specifically: Expanded TCRs formed significantly more large CDR3 similarity clusters than pre-sensitization or healthy control sets, consistent with antigen-driven responses. Alopecia, a presumed autoimmune disease, was present in all patients, so the immune response of the patients might differ from that of healthy individuals. Repeated subsampling changed both the strength of the expansion versus patch-test correlation and the threshold at which the correlation became significant. The number of TCRs above 1 in 1000 frequency did not change with DPC sensitization; there was no evidence of global repertoire structure alterations. A positive correlation was found between the number of PT1 expanded TCRs and patch test score, with significance reached at thresholds 8, 16 and 32 but not 4.

In light of the paper, this sample's time point label describes: patch test 1, 2 weeks after DPC sensitization. This specimen's treatment or condition label, interpreted: therapeutic diphenylcyclopropenone sensitization with weekly scalp DPC. At each patch-test visit, blood was drawn before the patch test was applied. Patients were considered eligible if aged 18 to 70, diagnosed with alopecia and deemed suitable for DPC therapy, and patients were excluded if pregnant. Total RNA was isolated from unfractionated whole blood collected in Tempus Blood RNA tubes. The receptor library was made with RACE. TCRdb shows the sequencer as NextSeq 500. During library preparation, unique molecular identifiers were attached to individual cDNA molecules so that TCRs could be counted in a quantitative, reproducible way. Each blood RNA sample was used to sequence both TCR alpha and TCR beta chains. From the authors' description of their analysis: The median number of TCRs per sample was some 100,000, ranging from about 23,224 to 700,000. The Decombinator software suite was used to annotate V, J and CDR3 in the TCR reads. To make PS versus PT1 abundance plots, every sample was subsampled to the same number of TCRs (28,000). Expanded TCRs were defined as absent before sensitization and observed at least eight times at the 2-week time point. TCRdb passed the public sequencing reads through fastp at Q25 and MiXCR, retaining productive beta sequences. Identical CDR3 protein sequences are pooled into one entry, listed with their most common genes and DNA. TCRdb's processing, not the authors', yielded these V and J calls. The sample records tens of thousands of distinct CDR3 sequences, 7.5% to 10% of which are singletons. The ten largest clonotypes hold roughly 13% of the sample.

The sequenced sample was whole blood, obtained in connection with sensitization to the hapten diphenylcyclopropenone (DPC). This receptor was taken from a woman aged 40 to 50 with alopecia areata. Some clones in this sample may be carry-over from other donors' samples.

Read as DNA, the sequence is TGTGCCAGCAGGGGTGGACAGGACAACTCCTACGAGCAGTACTTC. This gives the protein CASRGGQDNSYEQYF. Recombination linked TRBV3-1 to TRBJ2-7, with TRBD1 identical over 7 junction bases. The cysteine opens and the phenylalanine closes a CDR3 of 15 amino acids. CDR3 DNA only is kept here, 45 bases in frame from base 1. CDR1 LGHDT and CDR2 YNNKEL are derived from the germline V gene (reference sequence). V has 6 bases trimmed and J has 0 bases trimmed; junction bases matching no gene number 8.